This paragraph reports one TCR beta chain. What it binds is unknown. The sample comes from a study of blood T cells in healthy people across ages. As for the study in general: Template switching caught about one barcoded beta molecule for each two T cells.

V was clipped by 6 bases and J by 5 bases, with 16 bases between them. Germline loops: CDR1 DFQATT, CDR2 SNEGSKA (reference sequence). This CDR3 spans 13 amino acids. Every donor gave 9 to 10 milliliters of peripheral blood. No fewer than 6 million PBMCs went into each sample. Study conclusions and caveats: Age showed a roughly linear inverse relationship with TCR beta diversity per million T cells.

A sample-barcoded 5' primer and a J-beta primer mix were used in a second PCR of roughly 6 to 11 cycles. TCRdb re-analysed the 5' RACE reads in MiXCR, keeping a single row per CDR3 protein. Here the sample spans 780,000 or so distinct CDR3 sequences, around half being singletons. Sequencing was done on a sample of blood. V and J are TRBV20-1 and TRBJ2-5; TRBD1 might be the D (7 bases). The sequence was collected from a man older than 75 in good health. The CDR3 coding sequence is TGCAGTGCCCAGCTGACAGGGAGGGAGACCCAGTACTTC. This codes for CSAQLTGRETQYF.